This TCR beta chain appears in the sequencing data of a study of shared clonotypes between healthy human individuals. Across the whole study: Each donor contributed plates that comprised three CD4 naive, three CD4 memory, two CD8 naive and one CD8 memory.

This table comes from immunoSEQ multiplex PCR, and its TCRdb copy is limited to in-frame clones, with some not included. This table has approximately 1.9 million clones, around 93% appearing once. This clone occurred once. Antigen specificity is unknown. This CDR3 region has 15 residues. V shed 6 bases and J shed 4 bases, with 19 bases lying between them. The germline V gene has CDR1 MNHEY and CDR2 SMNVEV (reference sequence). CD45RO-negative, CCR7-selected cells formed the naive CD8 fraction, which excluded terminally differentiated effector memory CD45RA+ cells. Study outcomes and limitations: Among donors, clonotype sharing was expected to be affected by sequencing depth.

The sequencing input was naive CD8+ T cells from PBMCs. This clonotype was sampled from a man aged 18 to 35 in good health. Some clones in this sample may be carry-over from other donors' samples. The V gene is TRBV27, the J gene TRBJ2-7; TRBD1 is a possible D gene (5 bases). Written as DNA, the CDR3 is TGTGCCAGCAGGGTCCGCGACAGTTTTGGTTACGAGCAGTACTTC. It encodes CASRVRDSFGYEQYF.